The clone carrying this TCR beta chain was counted ten times or more. Antigen specificity is unknown. These data are taken from a study of T cells after yellow fever vaccination. General study results and limits: Once the booster was given, most primary-vaccination clones reappeared, at over 95% for CD4 and more than 85% for CD8. A secondary response was less intense yet reached its peak sooner, at day 5 versus 15.

This CDR3 has 15 residues. The V gene end was trimmed by 5 bases and the J gene end by 6 bases; junction bases not matched to a gene: 10. CDR1 is SGHRS and CDR2 is YFSETQ in the germline V gene. Template switching by 5'RACE produced TCR cDNA, adding a universal primer site and UMIs. Using its own MiXCR run on the 5' RACE reads, TCRdb lists one record per CDR3 protein. The sample contains 610,000 or so distinct CDR3 sequences, around an eighth of which appear only once. The chain employs TRBV5-1 and TRBJ2-1, with TRBD1 matching 8 bases. Sequenced material: PBMCs, taken on the day of the yellow fever booster vaccination. The TCR was taken from a man in his thirties or forties who received the YFV17D yellow fever vaccine. CDR3 loop: CASRQPGQATNEQFF. CDR3 nucleotide sequence: TGCGCCAGCAGACAACCGGGACAGGCGACCAATGAGCAGTTCTTC.